This T cell receptor beta chain comes out of a study of CD4 and CD8 cells across lung adenocarcinoma regions. Germline loops: CDR1 MNHNS, CDR2 SASEGT. The CDR3 contains 15 residues. Donors had localized lung adenocarcinoma, a non-small cell lung cancer. TCRdb called the PCR reads again in MiXCR, with one record for every CDR3 protein. This sample has tens of thousands of distinct CDR3 sequences, with roughly half found just once. The sequenced material came from CD8+ T cells from the center of a lung tumor. The chain employs TRBV6-1 and TRBJ2-2; maybe TRBD1 (6 bases). The J call may be mistaken, given a closer DNA end match to TRBJ2-3. This clonotype was sampled from a female donor with lung adenocarcinoma. The CD4 and CD8 labels of this study may be unreliable. CDR3 sequence reads: CASKKTGVGTGTQYF. The CDR3 bases are TGTGCCAGCAAAAAGACGGGTGTGGGCACAGGGACGCAGTATTTT.